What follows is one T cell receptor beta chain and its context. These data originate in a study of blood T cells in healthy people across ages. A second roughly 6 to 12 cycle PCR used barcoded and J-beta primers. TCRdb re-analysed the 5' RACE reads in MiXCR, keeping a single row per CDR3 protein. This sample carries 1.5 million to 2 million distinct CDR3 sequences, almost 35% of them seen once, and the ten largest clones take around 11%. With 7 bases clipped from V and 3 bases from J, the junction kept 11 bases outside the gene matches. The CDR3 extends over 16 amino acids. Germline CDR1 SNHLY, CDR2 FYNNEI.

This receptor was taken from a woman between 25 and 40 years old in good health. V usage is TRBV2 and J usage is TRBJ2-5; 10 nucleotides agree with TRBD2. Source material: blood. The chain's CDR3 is CASNSIPLAGEETQYF. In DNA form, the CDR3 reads TGTGCCAGCAATTCCATTCCCCTAGCGGGAGAAGAGACCCAGTACTTC.